This is a list of T cell receptor beta chains from one sample in a study of siplizumab effects on memory and regulatory T cells. Repertoires were generated with immunoSEQ multiplex PCR, while TCRdb's copy carries only in-frame clones and drops some. This table has approximately 100,000 clones, 94% appearing once. The source material was Tregs sorted from blood. The receptors were gathered from a human donor in good health. The CDR3 runs from the conserved cysteine through the conserved F or W. The D gene is left open where the match is weak.

V: TRBV27
D: -
J: TRBJ2-7
CDR3: CASRGSVGYEQYF

V: TRBV5-1
D: -
J: TRBJ1-1
CDR3: CASSLVSGAMNTEAFF

V: TRBV6-1
D: TRBD2
J: TRBJ2-1
CDR3: CASSELISLASGYNEQFF

V: TRBV28
D: -
J: TRBJ1-2
CDR3: CASSSGARGYTF

V: TRBV11-1
D: TRBD2
J: TRBJ2-4
CDR3: CASSFTSSGAREQRNIQYF

V: TRBV4-1
D: -
J: TRBJ1-4
CDR3: CASSSGGRRGEKLFF

V: TRBV11-2
D: TRBD1
J: TRBJ1-2
CDR3: CASSLSGTGVRYGYTF

V: TRBV7-9
D: -
J: TRBJ2-7
CDR3: CASSQASEQYF

V: TRBV11-3
D: -
J: TRBJ2-3
CDR3: CASSLGSGFPTDTQYF

V: TRBV5-1
D: -
J: TRBJ2-5
CDR3: CASSVALGRPDRTQYF

V: TRBV6-6
D: TRBD2
J: TRBJ2-5
CDR3: CASRRLAGVQTQYF

V: TRBV10-1
D: TRBD1
J: TRBJ1-5
CDR3: CANPGGLLSLGNQPQHF

V: TRBV30
D: -
J: TRBJ2-1
CDR3: CAWTPVVNEQFF

V: TRBV10-1
D: -
J: TRBJ2-7
CDR3: CASSESRDRYEQYF

V: TRBV20-1
D: -
J: TRBJ2-7
CDR3: CSGALSYEQYF

V: TRBV28
D: -
J: TRBJ1-2
CDR3: CASSLSRGYTF

V: TRBV6-5
D: TRBD1
J: TRBJ2-6
CDR3: CASSYTGAGANVLTF

V: TRBV6-6
D: TRBD1
J: TRBJ1-3
CDR3: CASTPQGPLSGNTIYF

V: TRBV11-2
D: TRBD2
J: TRBJ2-3
CDR3: CASRWSGTSDTQYF

V: TRBV18
D: -
J: TRBJ2-2
CDR3: CASSPQNTGELFF

V: TRBV5-1
D: TRBD1
J: TRBJ2-7
CDR3: CASSFLGTGVGEQYF

V: TRBV11-2
D: -
J: TRBJ2-1
CDR3: CASSLSRHNEQFF

V: TRBV7-9
D: -
J: TRBJ2-1
CDR3: CASRYYNEQFF

V: TRBV18
D: TRBD2
J: TRBJ2-3
CDR3: CASSLAGGPNTQYF

V: TRBV28
D: -
J: TRBJ1-4
CDR3: CASSSRSEKLFF

V: TRBV10-2
D: TRBD2
J: TRBJ2-1
CDR3: CASSETSGTEQFF

V: TRBV14
D: TRBD2
J: TRBJ2-3
CDR3: CASSLRTSGSTDTQYF

V: TRBV7-2
D: TRBD1
J: TRBJ2-7
CDR3: CASSLGAYRGMGSYEQYF

V: TRBV28
D: -
J: TRBJ2-2
CDR3: CASSLQTGELFF

V: TRBV5-4
D: -
J: TRBJ1-6
CDR3: CASSVPGASSYNSPLHF

V: TRBV5-1
D: TRBD1
J: TRBJ1-2
CDR3: CASSSTKPGQGGYGYTF

V: TRBV12-5
D: -
J: TRBJ1-1
CDR3: CASGFRGEAFF